The 30 T cell receptor beta chains reported below all come from one sample, sequenced in a study of cytomegalovirus exposure and HLA in healthy donors. The PCR ran on 60 Vbeta and 13 Jbeta primers. The table came from immunoSEQ multiplex PCR; TCRdb's copy has only in-frame clones and leaves some out. The table includes about 75,000 clones, roughly 82% detected once. The sequenced sample consisted of PBMCs. These TCRs come from a man in his 70s in good health and CMV-seropositive.

This chain uses TRBV19 with TRBJ2-7, with 12 bases lining up with TRBD1. J lost 0 bases, V lost 6 bases, and 18 bases had no gene match. Germline V gene data show CDR1 as LNHDA and CDR2 as SQIVND (reference sequence). The CDR3 runs to 20 residues. The DNA for the CDR3 is TGTGCCAGTAGAAATTCTCACGGGACAGGGGGCCCGGGAGGCTCCTACGAGCAGTACTTC. This codes for CASRNSHGTGGPGGSYEQYF.

The chain couples TRBV9 to TRBJ1-1, with 7 bases that match TRBD1. V was clipped by 4 bases and J by 2 bases; unmatched bases: 8. The CDR3 consists of 15 residues. Per germline, CDR1 SGDLS and CDR2 YYNGEE. CDR3 nucleotides: TGTGCCAGCAGCCCACGGGGACAGCTCAACACTGAAGCTTTCTTT. Amino acids: CASSPRGQLNTEAFF.

The rearrangement uses TRBV2 and TRBJ1-4; tentative D call: TRBD1 (6 bases). The CDR3 extends over 15 amino acids. Trimming cost V 7 bases and J 5 bases, with 17 bases left between them. CDR1 is SNHLY and CDR2 is FYNNEI in the germline V gene. The chain's CDR3 is CASTWGGTQNEKLFF. In DNA, the CDR3 is TGTGCCAGCACTTGGGGGGGGACACAAAATGAAAAACTGTTTTTT.

The chain recombines TRBV7-3 with TRBJ1-1; 10 bases fit TRBD1. Germline values: CDR1 SGHTA, CDR2 FQGTGA. V shed 5 bases, J shed 7 bases, and the junction held 7 bases outside the gene matches. The CDR3 consists of 14 residues. The CDR3 reads CASSPRQGAYEAFF. The CDR3 DNA sequence: TGTGCCAGCAGCCCGCGACAGGGGGCTTATGAAGCTTTCTTT. Full variable domain (outside the CDR3, taken from reference TRBV7-3 and TRBJ1-1): GAGVSQTPSNKVTEKGKYVELRCDPISGHTALYWYRQSLGQGPEFLIYFQGTGAADDSGLPNDRFFAVRPEGSVSTLKIQRTERGDSAVYLCASSPRQGAYEAFFGQGTRLTVV.

This clone has a handful of counts. The chain has TRBV7-2 and TRBJ1-1; D unclear. The germline V gene encodes CDR1 SGHTA and CDR2 FQGNSA. Trimming left V 1 base short and J 5 bases short, with 8 bases between. The CDR3 runs 13 residues. Here the CDR3 reads CASSLGEVTEAFF. The DNA of the CDR3 is TGTGCCAGCAGCTTAGGGGAGGTGACTGAAGCTTTCTTT.

This clone was observed a few times. The chain's CDR3 is CASSQGWGSYEQYF. The CDR3 DNA reads TGTGCCAGCAGCCAGGGGTGGGGGTCCTACGAGCAGTACTTC. The genes are TRBV6-5 and TRBJ2-7; perhaps TRBD1 as D (6 bases). V gave up 6 bases and J gave up 1 base, with 13 bases separating them. Germline-derived CDR1 and CDR2 are MNHEY and SVGAGI. The CDR3 sequence is 14 residues long.

In its sample, this clone was seen once. V usage is TRBV4-3 and J usage is TRBJ1-1, with D uncertain. V was trimmed by 0 bases and J by 4 bases, leaving 18 bases between them. The CDR3 is made up of 17 amino acids. Germline CDR1 reads LGHNA; CDR2 reads YSLEER. This chain's CDR3 is CASSQERGGPRGTEAFF. The CDR3 bases are TGCGCCAGCAGCCAAGAACGTGGAGGACCCCGGGGCACTGAAGCTTTCTTT.

The rearrangement links TRBV19 to TRBJ2-3; 7 bases fit TRBD2. CDR1 is LNHDA and CDR2 is SQIVND in the germline V gene (reference sequence). V shed 9 bases, J shed 2 bases, and the junction held 2 bases outside the gene matches. This CDR3 has 12 amino acids. The CDR3 is CASKRDTDTQYF. In nucleotides, the CDR3 is TGTGCCAGCAAGCGGGACACAGATACGCAGTATTTT.

This clone occurred a few times. This sequence joins TRBV5-4 and TRBJ2-5; D possibly corresponds to TRBD1 (6 bases). With 4 bases removed from V and 3 bases from J, the gap between germline ends came to 13 bases. Germline V gene sequence: CDR1 SGHNT, CDR2 YYREEE (reference sequence). There are 14 residues in the CDR3. DNA for the CDR3: TGTGCCAGCAGCCCGGACAGTGGAAAAGAGACCCAGTACTTC. This encodes CASSPDSGKETQYF.

The V gene is TRBV4-2, the J gene TRBJ1-2; 8 bases match TRBD1. The CDR3 runs 15 residues. V trimming: 0 bases; J trimming: 7 bases; junction bases outside the gene matches: 7. Germline CDR1 LGHNA, CDR2 YNFKEQ. The chain's CDR3 is CASSQDGQGIIGYTF. CDR3 DNA: TGTGCCAGCAGCCAAGACGGACAGGGAATCATTGGCTACACCTTC.

The rearrangement joins TRBV6-1 to TRBJ2-7; TRBD1 aligns across 9 bases. The CDR3 contains 16 residues. The ends lost 4 bases at V and 4 bases at J; junction bases unmatched: 11. Germline V gene data show CDR1 as MNHNS and CDR2 as SASEGT. The DNA of the CDR3 is TGTGCCAGCAGTGCTAATCCCGGGACAGGGTGGTACGAGCAGTACTTC. Protein product: CASSANPGTGWYEQYF.

The V and J genes are TRBV5-1 and TRBJ2-7, with TRBD2 matching over 10 bases. V shed 4 bases and J 0 bases; nucleotides not matched to a gene: 4. Looked up from germline, CDR1 is SGHRS and CDR2 is YFSETQ. CDR3 length: 15 amino acids. CDR3 region: CASSRGTSDSYEQYF. In nucleotides, the CDR3 is TGCGCCAGCAGCAGGGGGACTAGCGACTCCTACGAGCAGTACTTC.

The chain uses TRBV28 and TRBJ1-1; 7 bases are shared with TRBD1. The CDR3 length is 13 residues. Per germline, CDR1 MDHEN and CDR2 SYDVKM. V trimming: 6 bases; J trimming: 4 bases; junction bases outside the gene matches: 5. Here the CDR3 reads CASSPGQLTEAFF. CDR3 sequence (DNA): TGTGCCAGCAGCCCGGGACAGCTCACTGAAGCTTTCTTT.

J is TRBJ1-3 and V is TRBV5-4, with D possibly being TRBD1 (5 bases). With 4 bases removed from V and 3 bases from J, the gap between germline ends came to 17 bases. This CDR3 has 16 residues. The V gene's germline CDR1 is SGHNT and CDR2 YYREEE (reference sequence). CDR3: CASSTGGGSGGNTIYF. For the CDR3, the DNA is TGTGCCAGCAGCACGGGGGGGGGAAGCGGTGGAAACACCATATATTTT. Supplemented by reference TRBV5-4 and TRBJ1-3, the full variable domain reads ETGVTQSPTHLIKTRGQQVTLRCSSQSGHNTVSWYQQALGQGPQFIFQYYREEENGRGNFPPRFSGLQFPNYSSELNVNALELDDSALYLCASSTGGGSGGNTIYFGEGSWLTVV.

This chain links TRBV23-1 with TRBJ2-5; TRBD1 matches at 8 bases. TRBV23-1 belongs to the ORF category, with a function that is uncertain. This CDR3 contains 13 residues. The ends lost 8 bases at V and 5 bases at J; junction bases unmatched: 7. Here the CDR3 reads CASAYRQGETQYF. In DNA form, the CDR3 reads TGCGCCAGCGCGTACAGACAGGGGGAGACCCAGTACTTC.

The chain has TRBV19 and TRBJ2-5; D gene unclear. Germline V lookup: CDR1 LNHDA, CDR2 SQIVND (reference sequence). The CDR3 extends over 13 amino acids. Trimming left V 3 bases short and J 1 base short, with 6 bases between. CDR3 nucleotide sequence: TGTGCCAGTAGTATCCAGGTCCAAGAGACCCAGTACTTC. Translating it yields CASSIQVQETQYF.

The CDR3 nucleotides read TGTGCCAGCAGCTTAGCGGAGGGGGAGACCCAGTACTTC. This sequence encodes CASSLAEGETQYF. This chain joins TRBV7-9 and TRBJ2-5; tentative D call: TRBD2 (6 bases). From germline, CDR1 is SEHNR and CDR2 FQNEAQ (reference sequence). The CDR3 is made up of 13 amino acids. V lost 0 bases and J 5 bases, leaving 7 bases between the germline ends.

The chain couples TRBV7-9 to TRBJ1-4, with a weak D call TRBD1 (6 bases). CDR3 length: 15 residues. Germline CDR1 reads SEHNR; CDR2 reads FQNEAQ (reference sequence). The V end lost 2 bases, the J end lost 3 bases, and 10 bases lay between the germline ends. The CDR3 region is CASSLTTGSNEKLFF. The CDR3 bases are TGTGCCAGCAGCTTAACGACAGGATCTAATGAAAAACTGTTTTTT.

The rearrangement uses TRBV29-1 and TRBJ2-1; D might be TRBD2 (7 bases). V gave up 3 bases and J gave up 10 bases, with 19 bases separating them. The length of the CDR3 is 14 residues. Germline loops: CDR1 SQVTM, CDR2 ANQGSEA. CDR3 nucleotides: TGCAGCGTTGAGCACCGGCGATGGGGGGGCGAGCAGTTCTTC. Translating it yields CSVEHRRWGGEQFF.

The chain combines TRBV6-1 with TRBJ2-7, with D possibly TRBD1 on 6 matching bases. The germline V gene encodes CDR1 MNHNS and CDR2 SASEGT. V was cut by 4 bases and J by 2 bases, with 9 bases left in between. The length of the CDR3 is 13 residues. This chain's CDR3 is CASSVHRAYEQYF. The DNA of the CDR3 is TGTGCCAGCAGTGTTCACAGGGCCTACGAGCAGTACTTC.

This chain joins TRBV7-9 and TRBJ1-1; D gene uncertain. The CDR3 extends over 13 amino acids. Trimming took 5 bases from V and 6 from J, leaving 13 bases between them. CDR1 SEHNR and CDR2 FQNEAQ come from the germline V gene (reference sequence). CDR3 DNA sequence: TGTGCCAGCAGCCGAGCCCAAAACGCTGAAGCTTTCTTT. As protein: CASSRAQNAEAFF.

The genes are TRBV27 and TRBJ2-2; D uncertain. V gave up 4 bases and J gave up 4 bases, with 4 bases separating them. The CDR3 is 12 residues long. Looked up from germline, CDR1 is MNHEY and CDR2 is SMNVEV (reference sequence). CDR3 in amino acids: CASSWATGELFF. CDR3 bases: TGTGCCAGCAGTTGGGCCACCGGGGAGCTGTTTTTT.

This clone was seen a single time. V gene TRBV6-5 combines with J gene TRBJ1-5; 8 bases fit TRBD1. CDR3 length: 14 amino acids. Germline assignment: CDR1 MNHEY and CDR2 SVGAGI. The junction had 3 bases not matched to a gene; V was cut back by 2 bases and J by 6 bases. This CDR3 reads CASSYGQGRQPQHF. The CDR3 region has the DNA TGTGCCAGCAGTTACGGACAGGGTCGTCAGCCCCAGCATTTT.

The table lists this clone with a count of one. V is TRBV7-8 and J is TRBJ2-2; 10 bases fit TRBD1. This CDR3 spans 16 amino acids. J was trimmed by 7 bases and V by 1 base; bases with no gene match: 6. Germline-derived CDR1 and CDR2 are SGHVS and FQNEAQ. The CDR3 region is CASSLEGTGEHGELFF. CDR3 in DNA: TGTGCCAGCAGCTTAGAAGGGACAGGGGAACACGGGGAGCTGTTTTTT. The variable domain in full, with the rest retrieved from reference TRBV7-8 and TRBJ2-2, is GAGVSQSPRYKVAKRGQDVALRCDPISGHVSLFWYQQALGQGPEFLTYFQNEAQLDKSGLPSDRFFAERPEGSVSTLKIQRTQQEDSAVYLCASSLEGTGEHGELFFGEGSRLTVL.

The chain has TRBV4-1 and TRBJ1-1, with 8 bases lining up with TRBD1. Looked up from germline, CDR1 is MGHRA and CDR2 is YSYEKL. The CDR3 is 16 amino acids. V trimming: 1 base; J trimming: 6 bases; junction bases outside the gene matches: 10. CDR3 amino acids: CASSQGLGQALPEAFF. The CDR3, as DNA: TGCGCCAGCAGCCAAGGATTGGGACAGGCTTTGCCTGAAGCTTTCTTT.

This rearrangement joins TRBV5-1 to TRBJ2-7; possible D gene TRBD1, 6 bases. Germline V gene sequence: CDR1 SGHRS, CDR2 YFSETQ. There are 13 residues in the CDR3. The V and J ends lost 7 bases and 2 bases respectively, with 13 bases between them. This CDR3 is CASRRQDPYEQYF. The CDR3 region has the DNA TGCGCCAGCCGACGACAGGACCCCTACGAGCAGTACTTC.

This sequence joins TRBV29-1 and TRBJ2-5; 7 nucleotides line up with TRBD1. Unmatched junction bases numbered 11, after V lost 6 bases and J lost 7 bases. Germline CDR1 SQVTM, CDR2 ANQGSEA. The CDR3 covers 13 residues. This CDR3 reads CSVAGQAFGTQYF. The CDR3 nucleotides are TGCAGCGTGGCTGGACAGGCGTTTGGGACCCAGTACTTC.

The chain has TRBV7-9 and TRBJ2-3; maybe TRBD1 (5 bases). The CDR3 totals 14 residues. Germline V lookup: CDR1 SEHNR, CDR2 FQNEAQ (reference sequence). The V end lost 3 bases, the J end lost 2 bases, and 9 bases lay between the germline ends. DNA of the CDR3: TGTGCCAGCAGCTTTCGACAGACCACAGATACGCAGTATTTT. This encodes CASSFRQTTDTQYF.

The chain has TRBV28 and TRBJ2-7; TRBD2 aligns across 8 bases. CDR1 is MDHEN, CDR2 SYDVKM, per germline. There are 16 residues in the CDR3. The V gene end was trimmed by 9 bases and the J gene end by 1 base; junction bases not matched to a gene: 14. CDR3 amino acids: CASALTGGPLSYEQYF. The CDR3 nucleotides are TGTGCCAGTGCTTTGACGGGAGGGCCCCTGTCCTACGAGCAGTACTTC. The full variable domain, with the rest looked up from reference TRBV28 and TRBJ2-7, is DVKVTQSSRYLVKRTGEKVFLECVQDMDHENMFWYRQDPGLGLRLIYFSYDVKMKEKGDIPEGYSVSREKKERFSLILESASTNQTSMYLCASALTGGPLSYEQYFGPGTRLTVT.

The chain carries TRBV25-1 and TRBJ2-2; a possible D gene is TRBD2 (6 bases). The CDR3 has 16 residues. Germline assignment: CDR1 MGHDK and CDR2 SYGVNS. The germline V and J ends were trimmed by 3 bases and 5 bases, with 16 bases remaining between them. CDR3 in amino acids: CASSDVPSVGTGELFF. The CDR3 DNA sequence: TGTGCCAGCAGTGATGTGCCTAGCGTTGGGACCGGGGAGCTGTTTTTT.